This T cell receptor beta chain was recovered during a study of STAT3 mutations in large granular lymphocyte leukemia. As for the study in general: Immunosuppressive therapy was given to more than half of T-LGLL patients.

Only in-frame clones appear in the TCRdb table, and some are missing; sequencing was by immunoSEQ multiplex PCR. The table includes under 15,000 clones, around 90% detected once. Note on this clone: What it recognizes is unknown.

This CDR3 is built from 11 residues. V was clipped by 5 bases and J by 8 bases, with 7 bases between them. CDR1 is KGHSH, CDR2 LQKENI, per germline. General study points: Clonal expansion was inferred from samples taken at other timepoints. Sampling intervals varied between patients and samples. Every T-LGLL patient had at least one immunodominant TCRbeta clonotype.

The chain employs TRBV18 and TRBJ2-4, with D maybe TRBD1 (5 bases). Material: peripheral blood mononuclear cells. The sequence derives from a man aged 40-49 years with T-cell large granular lymphocyte leukemia. Some clones in this sample may be carry-over from other donors' samples. The CDR3 DNA is TGTGCCAGCTCAGGGGCGGACATTCAGTACTTC. Translating it yields CASSGADIQYF.